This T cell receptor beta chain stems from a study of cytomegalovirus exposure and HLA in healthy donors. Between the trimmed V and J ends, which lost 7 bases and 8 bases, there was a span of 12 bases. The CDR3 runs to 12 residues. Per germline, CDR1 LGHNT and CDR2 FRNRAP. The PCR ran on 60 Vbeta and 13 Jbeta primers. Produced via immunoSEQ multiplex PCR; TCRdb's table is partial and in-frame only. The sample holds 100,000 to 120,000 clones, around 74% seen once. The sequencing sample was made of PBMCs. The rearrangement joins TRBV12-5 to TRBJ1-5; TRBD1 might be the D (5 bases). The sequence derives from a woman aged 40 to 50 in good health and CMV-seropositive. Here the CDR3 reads CASASGGEPQHF. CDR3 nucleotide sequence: TGTGCTAGTGCCTCTGGGGGGGAGCCCCAGCATTTT. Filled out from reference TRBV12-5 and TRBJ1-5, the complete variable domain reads DARVTQTPRHKVTEMGQEVTMRCQPILGHNTVFWYRQTMMQGLELLAYFRNRAPLDDSGMPKDRFSAEMPDATLATLKIQPSEPRDSAVYFCASASGGEPQHFGDGTRLSIL.